These 26 T cell receptor beta chains originate from one sample sequenced in a study of blood T cell repertoires in COVID-19. Libraries were prepared by immunoSEQ multiplex PCR; TCRdb keeps only in-frame clonotypes and omits some of them. The sample has roughly 310,000 clones, around 89% seen once. Material: peripheral blood. Source of these receptors: a woman aged 45-59 years with active or convalescent COVID-19.

The chain links TRBV6-5 to TRBJ2-7, with TRBD1 identical over 8 bases. The CDR3 covers 15 residues. Per the germline V gene, CDR1 is MNHEY and CDR2 is SVGAGI. V lost 6 bases and J lost 2; bases outside the gene matches: 9. CDR3 region: CASSLTGTGTYEQYF. As DNA, the CDR3 is TGTGCCAGCAGCCTTACCGGGACAGGCACCTACGAGCAGTACTTC.

This chain joins TRBV19 and TRBJ1-2; no firm D call. Trimming pared 6 bases from V and 4 bases from J, leaving 9 bases between. The CDR3 is 12 amino acids. CDR1 LNHDA and CDR2 SQIVND come from the germline V gene (reference sequence). This CDR3 reads CASSGGLYGYTF. The DNA of the CDR3 is TGTGCCAGTAGCGGAGGGCTCTATGGCTACACCTTC.

V usage is TRBV5-1 and J usage is TRBJ2-7; 7 bases are a match to TRBD1. CDR1 SGHRS and CDR2 YFSETQ come from the germline V gene. The CDR3 totals 16 residues. V lost 2 bases to trimming and J lost 2 bases; unmatched junction nucleotides: 10. CDR3 amino acids: CASSFDPSGTAYEQYF. The CDR3 nucleotides read TGCGCCAGCAGCTTTGATCCCTCCGGGACAGCCTACGAGCAGTACTTC.

The chain carries TRBV12-3 or TRBV12-4 and TRBJ2-3; D ambiguous. The CDR3 runs to 13 residues. Trimming cost V 3 bases and J 0 bases, with 4 bases left between them. CDR3 in DNA: TGTGCCAGCAGTTTTAGAAGCACAGATACGCAGTATTTT. Its translation is CASSFRSTDTQYF.

This clone was picked up one time. This chain joins TRBV24-1 and TRBJ2-2; weak D call: TRBD2 (5 bases). In germline, CDR1 is KGHDR, CDR2 SFDVKD. CDR3 size: 15 residues. V was pared by 5 bases and J by 6 bases, with 15 bases between. The CDR3 coding sequence is TGTGCCACCAGTGCGAACAGAGCGGTGTCCGGGGAGCTGTTTTTT. Translating it yields CATSANRAVSGELFF.

The rearrangement links TRBV19 to TRBJ1-5; 7 bases are a match to TRBD1. With 3 bases clipped from V and 1 base from J, the junction kept 3 bases outside the gene matches. Looked up from germline, CDR1 is LNHDA and CDR2 is SQIVND (reference sequence). The CDR3 totals 15 residues. The CDR3 DNA follows: TGTGCCAGTAGTATCCTACAGGGGAGCAATCAGCCCCAGCATTTT. Translation gives CASSILQGSNQPQHF.

V and J are TRBV7-6 and TRBJ1-5; 8 bases agree with TRBD1. The CDR3 length is 14 residues. Trimming at V came to 4 bases and at J to 7 bases, leaving 6 bases not matched to a gene. The germline CDR1 and CDR2 sequences are SGHVS and FNYEAQ. The CDR3: CASSSGQGGQPQHF. In DNA form, the CDR3 reads TGTGCCAGCAGCTCTGGACAGGGTGGGCAGCCCCAGCATTTT.

The gene calls are TRBV10-3 and TRBJ1-1, with 7 bases identical to TRBD1. The V gene's germline CDR1 is ENHRY and CDR2 SYGVKD. After removal of 2 bases from V and 1 base from J, the junction contained 1 base not matched to a gene. The CDR3 spans 14 residues. The CDR3 DNA sequence: TGTGCCATCAGTGAGACAGGGGAGAACACTGAAGCTTTCTTT. It specifies CAISETGENTEAFF.

CDR3 bases: TGTGCCAGCTCGCCTCGAGGGGGATCGAATGAAAAACTGTTTTTT. This translates into CASSPRGGSNEKLFF. The rearrangement joins TRBV5-8 to TRBJ1-4; tentatively, D is TRBD1 (6 bases). Looked up from germline, CDR1 is SGHTS and CDR2 is YDEGEE. The CDR3 is made up of 15 amino acids. V was trimmed by 7 bases and J by 5 bases, leaving 18 bases between them.

The chain has TRBV3-1 (or the pseudogene TRBV3-2) and TRBJ2-5, with 8 bases fitting TRBD2. This CDR3 is 15 amino acids long. V shed 6 bases and J 5 bases; nucleotides not matched to a gene: 11. Germline V CDR1 and CDR2: LGHDT, YNNKEL (reference sequence). DNA for the CDR3: TGTGCCAGCAGTCGTTCGGGGGGGCCGGTTGAGACCCAGTACTTC. Protein: CASSRSGGPVETQYF.

V is TRBV13 and J is TRBJ2-3; 9 nucleotides line up with TRBD2. V was pared by 2 bases and J by 6 bases, with 6 bases of the junction left unmatched. CDR1 is PRHDT and CDR2 is FYEKMQ in the germline V gene (reference sequence). This CDR3 spans 15 amino acids. The CDR3 bases are TGTGCCAGCAGCTTAAGTAGCGGGAGTATCGATACGCAGTATTTT. Protein: CASSLSSGSIDTQYF.

This clone was counted only a few times. The chain employs TRBV29-1 and TRBJ1-2, with TRBD1 as a possible D gene (6 bases). V shed 1 base and J shed 7 bases, with 19 bases lying between them. The length of the CDR3 is 15 residues. Germline CDR1 is SQVTM and CDR2 is ANQGSEA. For the CDR3, the DNA is TGCAGCGTTGAAGCCAGGGGAGAGGGGCAAAGTGGCTACACCTTC. Translated: CSVEARGEGQSGYTF.

The J gene is TRBJ2-1, the V gene TRBV5-4; tentative D call: TRBD1 (6 bases). The V gene's germline CDR1 is SGHNT and CDR2 YYREEE (reference sequence). V was pared by 0 bases and J by 4 bases, with 8 bases between. This CDR3 spans 14 amino acids. CDR3 sequence reads: CASSLVTGYNEQFF. The CDR3 DNA sequence: TGTGCCAGCAGCTTGGTTACAGGGTACAATGAGCAGTTCTTC.

This rearrangement joins TRBV11-2 to TRBJ2-3, with TRBD2 identical over 9 bases. J gave up 1 base and V 2 bases, and 1 base lay outside the gene matches. Per germline, CDR1 SGHAT and CDR2 FQNNGV. The CDR3 has 15 amino acids. Here the CDR3 DNA reads TGTGCCAGCAGCTTATTAGCGGGGGGCACAGATACGCAGTATTTT. This codes for CASSLLAGGTDTQYF.

This clone was found once. This chain uses TRBV14 with TRBJ2-5; 8 nucleotides line up with TRBD1. This CDR3 is 14 amino acids long. In germline, CDR1 is SGHDN, CDR2 FVKESK. After removal of 4 bases from V and 5 bases from J, the junction contained 6 bases not matched to a gene. CDR3 residues: CASSPRTGSETQYF. CDR3 bases: TGTGCCAGCAGCCCTCGGACAGGGAGCGAGACCCAGTACTTC.

A note on this clone: A read error may account for a junction end that differs from germline. This chain links TRBV7-7 with TRBJ2-5, with 14 bases identical to TRBD2. In germline, CDR1 is SSHAT, CDR2 FNYEAQ (reference sequence). The CDR3 extends over 14 amino acids. The CDR3 sequence is CASSPGTSGGPQYF. The CDR3 DNA is TGTGCTAGCAGCCCCGGGACTAGCGGGGGTCCGCAGTACTTC. The complete variable domain, with remaining parts taken from reference TRBV7-7 and TRBJ2-5, reads GAGVSQSPRYKVTKRGQDVTLRCDPISSHATLYWYQQALGQGPEFLTYFNYEAQPDKSGLPSDRFSAERPEGSISTLTIQRTEQRDSAMYRCASSPGTSGGPQYFGPGTRLLVL.

This clone is a singleton in its sample. This chain connects TRBV6-5 to TRBJ2-5; TRBD1 is a possible D gene (5 bases). Trimming cost V 2 bases and J 4 bases, with 8 bases left between them. The V gene's germline CDR1 is MNHEY and CDR2 SVGAGI. This CDR3 spans 13 amino acids. CDR3 nucleotide sequence: TGTGCCAGCAGTTACGGACACCCAGAGACCCAGTACTTC. Translation: CASSYGHPETQYF.

The chain joins TRBV11-2 to TRBJ2-1; TRBD2 matches at 8 bases. CDR1 is SGHAT and CDR2 is FQNNGV in the germline V gene. J lost 3 bases, V lost 4 bases, and 8 bases had no gene match. The CDR3 consists of 16 residues. The CDR3 loop is CASSYPTTSGYNEQFF. The CDR3 region has the DNA TGTGCCAGCAGCTACCCAACAACTAGCGGCTACAATGAGCAGTTCTTC.

This chain joins TRBV28 and TRBJ1-1; D not certain. CDR3 length equals 14 residues. Trimming removed 7 bases at V and 0 bases at J, with 12 bases between. Per the germline V gene, CDR1 is MDHEN and CDR2 is SYDVKM. The CDR3 DNA reads TGTGCCAGCAATCCGGGAACTTTGAACACTGAAGCTTTCTTT. Its translation: CASNPGTLNTEAFF. The variable domain in full, completed from reference TRBV28 and TRBJ1-1, reads DVKVTQSSRYLVKRTGEKVFLECVQDMDHENMFWYRQDPGLGLRLIYFSYDVKMKEKGDIPEGYSVSREKKERFSLILESASTNQTSMYLCASNPGTLNTEAFFGQGTRLTVV.

The rearrangement links TRBV3-1 (or the pseudogene TRBV3-2) to TRBJ1-5; no definite D call. This CDR3 has 16 amino acids. The V gene's germline CDR1 is LGHDT and CDR2 YNNKEL (reference sequence). Trimming shortened V by 0 bases and J by 2 bases, and 11 bases separated the two germline ends. CDR3 sequence: CASSQDFGIGNQPQHF. The CDR3 DNA sequence: TGTGCCAGCAGCCAAGATTTCGGGATAGGCAATCAGCCCCAGCATTTT.

The chain is built from TRBV15 and TRBJ2-1, with TRBD2 matching 12 bases. CDR3 length equals 13 residues. V shed 8 bases and J 5 bases; nucleotides not matched to a gene: 1. Germline V gives CDR1 LNHNV, CDR2 YYDKDF (reference sequence). The CDR3 DNA sequence: TGTGCCACCCTAGCGGGAGGGCACAATGAGCAGTTCTTC. Translated, it gives CATLAGGHNEQFF.

This clone has a handful of counts. The CDR3 sequence: CASSARTGGNSPLHF. CDR3 coding DNA: TGCGCCAGCAGCGCCCGGACAGGGGGCAATTCACCCCTCCACTTT. The chain combines TRBV5-1 with TRBJ1-6, with 11 bases that match TRBD1. The CDR3 extends over 15 amino acids. The V segment lost 4 bases and the J segment 7 bases; nucleotides outside the gene matches: 4. Per germline, CDR1 SGHRS and CDR2 YFSETQ.

The gene calls are TRBV19 and TRBJ2-7, with 10 bases that match TRBD2. This CDR3 has 17 residues. From germline, CDR1 is LNHDA and CDR2 SQIVND (reference sequence). J lost 5 bases, V lost 5 bases, and 15 bases had no gene match. Here the CDR3 reads CASSGYGASGSLNEQYF. In DNA, the CDR3 is TGTGCCAGTAGTGGGTATGGGGCTAGCGGGAGTTTAAACGAGCAGTACTTC.

The V and J genes are TRBV7-9 and TRBJ2-3; 10 bases are a match to TRBD2. This CDR3 comprises 15 residues. V lost 2 bases, J lost 2 bases, and 1 base stayed unmatched. CDR1 is SEHNR and CDR2 is FQNEAQ in the germline V gene (reference sequence). The CDR3 DNA follows: TGTGCCAGCAGCTTAAGCGGGGGGGCCACAGATACGCAGTATTTT. This gives the protein CASSLSGGATDTQYF.

The chain is built from TRBV9 and TRBJ2-7; TRBD2 matches 10 bases. This CDR3 has 15 residues. The junction had 13 bases not matched to a gene; V was cut back by 4 bases and J by 9 bases. Germline CDR1 reads SGDLS; CDR2 reads YYNGEE. The CDR3 here is CASSTNTGLASRQYF. In DNA, the CDR3 is TGTGCCAGCAGCACTAATACGGGACTAGCGTCAAGGCAGTACTTC.

The rearrangement joins TRBV12-3 or TRBV12-4 to TRBJ1-2; D perhaps matches TRBD1 (6 bases). Trimming stripped 3 bases from V and 6 bases from J, with 11 bases between. CDR3 size: 13 residues. The CDR3 coding sequence is TGTGCCAGCAGTTTGGGCAGGGGAGATGGCTACACCTTC. This sequence encodes CASSLGRGDGYTF.